This T cell receptor beta chain was sequenced for a study of blood T cell repertoires in COVID-19. Germline loops: CDR1 SNHLY, CDR2 FYNNEI. This CDR3 is 13 amino acids long. V trimming: 6 bases; J trimming: 3 bases; junction bases outside the gene matches: 4. Data came from immunoSEQ multiplex PCR; TCRdb stores just in-frame clones and leaves some out. The sample records 90,000 to 120,000 clones, 80% to 95% being singletons. The rearrangement uses TRBV2 and TRBJ2-7; 8 positions match TRBD2. The sequence came from a man between 65 and 80 years old with acute or convalescent COVID-19. Sequenced: peripheral blood. CDR3 nucleotides: TGTGCCAGCAGCGGACTAGCTGGCTACGAGCAGTACTTC. Translation: CASSGLAGYEQYF. Combining the CDR3 with reference TRBV2 and TRBJ2-7 gives the whole variable domain EPEVTQTPSHQVTQMGQEVILRCVPISNHLYFYWYRQILGQKVEFLVSFYNNEISEKSEIFDDQFSVERPDGSNFTLKIRSTKLEDSAMYFCASSGLAGYEQYFGPGTRLTVT.